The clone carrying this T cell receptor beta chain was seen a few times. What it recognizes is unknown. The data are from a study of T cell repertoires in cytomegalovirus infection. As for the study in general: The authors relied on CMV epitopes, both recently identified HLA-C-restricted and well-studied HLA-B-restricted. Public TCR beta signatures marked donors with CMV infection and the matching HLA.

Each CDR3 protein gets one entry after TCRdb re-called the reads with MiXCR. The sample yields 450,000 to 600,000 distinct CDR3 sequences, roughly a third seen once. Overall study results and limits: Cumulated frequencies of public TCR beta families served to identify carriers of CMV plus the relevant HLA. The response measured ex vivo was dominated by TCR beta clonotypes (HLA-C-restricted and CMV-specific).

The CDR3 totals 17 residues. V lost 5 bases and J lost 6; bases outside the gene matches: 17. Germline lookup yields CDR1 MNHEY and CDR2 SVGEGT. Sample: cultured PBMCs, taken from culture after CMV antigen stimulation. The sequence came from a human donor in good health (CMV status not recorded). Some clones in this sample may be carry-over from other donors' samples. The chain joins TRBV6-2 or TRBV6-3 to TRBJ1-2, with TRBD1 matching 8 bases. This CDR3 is CASSQWTGYLSEDGYTF. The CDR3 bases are TGTGCCAGCAGTCAATGGACAGGGTACCTATCAGAGGATGGCTACACCTTC.